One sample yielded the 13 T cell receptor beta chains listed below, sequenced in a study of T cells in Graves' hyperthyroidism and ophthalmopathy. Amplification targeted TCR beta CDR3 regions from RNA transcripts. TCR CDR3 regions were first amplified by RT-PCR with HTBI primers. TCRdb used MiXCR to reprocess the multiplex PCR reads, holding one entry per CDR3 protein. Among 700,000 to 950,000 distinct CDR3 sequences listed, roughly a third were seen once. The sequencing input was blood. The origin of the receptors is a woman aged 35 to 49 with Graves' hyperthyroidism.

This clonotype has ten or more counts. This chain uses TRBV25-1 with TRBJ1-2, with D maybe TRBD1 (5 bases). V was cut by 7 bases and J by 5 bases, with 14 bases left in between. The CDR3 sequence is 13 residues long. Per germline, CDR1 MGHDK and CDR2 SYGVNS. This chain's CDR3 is CASTDSPRYGYTF. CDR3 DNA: TGTGCCAGCACTGACAGCCCGCGGTATGGCTACACCTTC.

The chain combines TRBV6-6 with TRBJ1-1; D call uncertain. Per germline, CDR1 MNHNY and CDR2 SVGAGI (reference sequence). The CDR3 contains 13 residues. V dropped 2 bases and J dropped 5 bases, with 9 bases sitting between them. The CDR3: CASSYDGWTEAFF. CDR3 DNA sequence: TGTGCCAGCAGTTACGACGGTTGGACTGAAGCTTTCTTT.

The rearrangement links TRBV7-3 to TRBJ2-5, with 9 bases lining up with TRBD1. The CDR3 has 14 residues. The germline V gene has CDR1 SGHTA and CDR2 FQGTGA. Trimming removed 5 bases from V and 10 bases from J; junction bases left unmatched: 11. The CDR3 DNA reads TGTGCCAGCAGCCACCGGGACAGGGACAGAAACCAGTACTTC. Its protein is CASSHRDRDRNQYF.

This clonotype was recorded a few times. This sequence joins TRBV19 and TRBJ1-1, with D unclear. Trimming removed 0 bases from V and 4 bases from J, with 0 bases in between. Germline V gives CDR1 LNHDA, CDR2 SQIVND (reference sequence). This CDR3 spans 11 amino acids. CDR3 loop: CASSIDTEAFF. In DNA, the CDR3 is TGTGCCAGTAGTATAGACACTGAAGCTTTCTTT.

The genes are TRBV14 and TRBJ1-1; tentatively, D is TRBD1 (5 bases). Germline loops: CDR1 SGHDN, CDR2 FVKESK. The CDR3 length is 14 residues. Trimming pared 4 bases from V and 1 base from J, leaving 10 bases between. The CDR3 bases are TGTGCCAGCAGCCTACGACAGCGGAACACTGAAGCTTTCTTT. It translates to CASSLRQRNTEAFF. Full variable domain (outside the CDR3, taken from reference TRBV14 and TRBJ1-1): EAGVTQFPSHSVIEKGQTVTLRCDPISGHDNLYWYRRVMGKEIKFLLHFVKESKQDESGMPNNRFLAERTGGTYSTLKVQPAELEDSGVYFCASSLRQRNTEAFFGQGTRLTVV.

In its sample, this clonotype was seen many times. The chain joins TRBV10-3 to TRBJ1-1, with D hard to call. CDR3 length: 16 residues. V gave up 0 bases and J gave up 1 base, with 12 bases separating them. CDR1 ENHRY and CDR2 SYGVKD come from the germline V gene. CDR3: CAISESRVGANTEAFF. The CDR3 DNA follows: TGTGCCATCAGTGAGTCAAGGGTGGGAGCGAACACTGAAGCTTTCTTT.

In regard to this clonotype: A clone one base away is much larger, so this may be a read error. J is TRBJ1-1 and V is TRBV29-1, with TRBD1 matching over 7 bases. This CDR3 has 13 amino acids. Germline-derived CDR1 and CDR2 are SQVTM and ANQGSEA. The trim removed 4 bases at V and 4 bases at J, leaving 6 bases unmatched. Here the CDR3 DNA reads TGCAGCGTTGTCGGGACAGAGAGCACTGAAGCTTTCTTT. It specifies CSVVGTESTEAFF.

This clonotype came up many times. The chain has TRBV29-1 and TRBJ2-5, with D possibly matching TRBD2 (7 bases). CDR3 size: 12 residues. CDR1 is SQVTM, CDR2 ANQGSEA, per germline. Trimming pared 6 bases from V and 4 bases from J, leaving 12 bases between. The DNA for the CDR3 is TGCAGCGTGGGGGGGGCCCGAGAGACCCAGTACTTC. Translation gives CSVGGARETQYF. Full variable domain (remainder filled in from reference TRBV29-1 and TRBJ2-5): SAVISQKPSRDICQRGTSLTIQCQVDSQVTMMFWYRQQPGQSLTLIATANQGSEATYESGFVIDKFPISRPNLTFSTLTVSNMSPEDSSIYLCSVGGARETQYFGPGTRLLVL.

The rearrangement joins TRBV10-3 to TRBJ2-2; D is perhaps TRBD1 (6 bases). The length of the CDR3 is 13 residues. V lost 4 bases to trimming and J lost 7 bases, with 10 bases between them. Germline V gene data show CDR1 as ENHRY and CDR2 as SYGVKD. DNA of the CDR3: TGTGCCATCAGTGGATACAGGGACGGGGAGCTGTTTTTT. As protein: CAISGYRDGELFF.

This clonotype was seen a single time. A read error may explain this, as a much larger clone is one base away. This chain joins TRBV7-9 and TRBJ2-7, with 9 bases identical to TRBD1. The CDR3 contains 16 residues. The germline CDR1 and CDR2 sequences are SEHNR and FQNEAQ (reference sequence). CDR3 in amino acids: CANSPEGQGLTYEQYF. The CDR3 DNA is TGTGCCAACAGCCCGGAGGGACAGGGTCTAACCTACGAGCAGTACTTC. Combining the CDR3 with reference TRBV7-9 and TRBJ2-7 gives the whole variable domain DTGVSQNPRHKITKRGQNVTFRCDPISEHNRLYWYRQTLGQGPEFLTYFQNEAQLEKSRLLSDRFSAERPKGSFSTLEIQRTEQGDSAMYLCANSPEGQGLTYEQYFGPGTRLTVT.

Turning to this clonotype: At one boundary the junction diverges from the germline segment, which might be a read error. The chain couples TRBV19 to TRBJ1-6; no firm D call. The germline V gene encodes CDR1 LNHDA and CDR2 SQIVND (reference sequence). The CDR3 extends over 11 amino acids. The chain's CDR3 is CAGSIDTSLHF. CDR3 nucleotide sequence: TGTGCCGGTAGTATTGACACGTCCCTCCACTTT.

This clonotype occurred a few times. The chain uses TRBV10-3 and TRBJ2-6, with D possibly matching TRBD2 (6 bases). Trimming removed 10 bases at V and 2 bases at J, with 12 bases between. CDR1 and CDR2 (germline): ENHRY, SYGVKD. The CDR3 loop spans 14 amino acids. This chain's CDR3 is CASRRGTGANVLTF. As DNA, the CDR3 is TGTGCCAGCCGACGGGGGACTGGGGCCAACGTCCTGACTTTC.

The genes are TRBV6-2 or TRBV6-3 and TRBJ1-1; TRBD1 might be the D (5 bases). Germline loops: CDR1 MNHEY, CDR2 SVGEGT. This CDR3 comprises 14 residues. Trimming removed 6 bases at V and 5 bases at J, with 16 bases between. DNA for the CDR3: TGTGCCAGCAGCCACGGACATTTGGGGACTGAAGCTTTCTTT. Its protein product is CASSHGHLGTEAFF.